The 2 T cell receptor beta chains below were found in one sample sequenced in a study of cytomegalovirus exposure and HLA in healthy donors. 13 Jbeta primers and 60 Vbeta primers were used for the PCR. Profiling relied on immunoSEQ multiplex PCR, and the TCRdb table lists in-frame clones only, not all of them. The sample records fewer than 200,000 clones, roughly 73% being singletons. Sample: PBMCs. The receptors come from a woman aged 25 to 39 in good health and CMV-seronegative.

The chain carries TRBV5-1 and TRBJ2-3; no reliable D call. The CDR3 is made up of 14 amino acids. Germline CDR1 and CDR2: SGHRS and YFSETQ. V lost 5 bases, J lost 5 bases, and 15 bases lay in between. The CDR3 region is CASSLLSFGDTQYF. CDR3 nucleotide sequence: TGCGCCAGCAGTTTGCTAAGTTTTGGAGATACGCAGTATTTT. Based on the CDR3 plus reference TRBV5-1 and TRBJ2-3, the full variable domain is KAGVTQTPRYLIKTRGQQVTLSCSPISGHRSVSWYQQTPGQGLQFLFEYFSETQRNKGNFPGRFSGRQFSNSRSEMNVSTLELGDSALYLCASSLLSFGDTQYFGPGTRLTVL.

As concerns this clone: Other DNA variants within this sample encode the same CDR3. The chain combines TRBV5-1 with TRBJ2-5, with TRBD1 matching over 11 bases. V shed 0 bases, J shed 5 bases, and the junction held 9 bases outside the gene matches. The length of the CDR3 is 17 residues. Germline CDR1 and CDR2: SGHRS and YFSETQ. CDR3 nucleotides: TGCGCCAGCAGCTTGGCCAAGGGACAGGGGGGATTGGAGACCCAGTACTTC. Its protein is CASSLAKGQGGLETQYF.